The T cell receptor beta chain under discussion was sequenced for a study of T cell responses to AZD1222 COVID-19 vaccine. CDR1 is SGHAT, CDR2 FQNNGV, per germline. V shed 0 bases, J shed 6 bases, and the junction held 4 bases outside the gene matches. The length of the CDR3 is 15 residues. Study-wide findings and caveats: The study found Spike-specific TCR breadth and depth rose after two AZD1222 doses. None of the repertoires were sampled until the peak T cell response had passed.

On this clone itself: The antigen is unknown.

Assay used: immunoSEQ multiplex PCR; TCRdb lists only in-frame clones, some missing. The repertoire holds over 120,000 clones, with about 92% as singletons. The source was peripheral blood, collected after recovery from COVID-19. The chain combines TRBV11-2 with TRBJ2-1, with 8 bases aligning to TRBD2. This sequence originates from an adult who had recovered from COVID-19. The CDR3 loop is CASSLEDGRANEQFF. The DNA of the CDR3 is TGTGCCAGCAGCTTAGAAGACGGGAGGGCCAATGAGCAGTTCTTC.